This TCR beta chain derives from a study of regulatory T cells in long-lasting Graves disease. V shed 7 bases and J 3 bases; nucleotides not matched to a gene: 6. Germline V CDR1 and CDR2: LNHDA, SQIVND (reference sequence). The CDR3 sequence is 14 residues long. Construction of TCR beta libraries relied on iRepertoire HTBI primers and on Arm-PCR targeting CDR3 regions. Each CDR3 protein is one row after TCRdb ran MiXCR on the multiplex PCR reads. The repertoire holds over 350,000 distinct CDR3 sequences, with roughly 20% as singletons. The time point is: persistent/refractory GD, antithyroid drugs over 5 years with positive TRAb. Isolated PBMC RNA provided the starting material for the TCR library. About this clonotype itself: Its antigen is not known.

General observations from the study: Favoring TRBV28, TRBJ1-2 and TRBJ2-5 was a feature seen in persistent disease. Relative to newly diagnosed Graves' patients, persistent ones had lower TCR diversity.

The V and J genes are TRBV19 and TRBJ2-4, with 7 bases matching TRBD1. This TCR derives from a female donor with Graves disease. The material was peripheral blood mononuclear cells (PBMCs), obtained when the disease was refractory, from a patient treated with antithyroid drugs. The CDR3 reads CASNPGQNKNIQYF. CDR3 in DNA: TGTGCCAGTAATCCGGGACAGAACAAAAACATTCAGTACTTC.